The entry below describes one T cell receptor beta chain. RNA in amounts of roughly 0.5 to 1 ug was reverse transcribed with random hexamers. Amplification of TCR beta CDR3 by immunoSEQ multiplex PCR spanned 54 Vbeta and 13 Jbeta. TCRdb recomputed calls from the immunoSEQ multiplex PCR reads with MiXCR, one row per CDR3 protein. Among over 100,000 distinct CDR3 sequences listed, 95% to 96% were seen once. Each Susac syndrome patient had definite or probable disease by recently defined criteria. This sample stems from a study of CD8 T cells in Susac syndrome. Germline loops: CDR1 DFQATT, CDR2 SNEGSKA (reference sequence). The CDR3 is 15 amino acids. The germline V and J ends were trimmed by 0 bases and 4 bases, with 15 bases remaining between them.

The chain is built from TRBV20-1 and TRBJ1-1; the D gene is possibly TRBD1 (5 bases). Source material: CD4+ T cells from PBMCs. The TCR originated in a human donor with Susac syndrome. The CDR3 region is CSARDPLTGGTEAFF. The CDR3 DNA is TGCAGTGCTAGAGATCCTCTTACAGGAGGCACTGAAGCTTTCTTT.